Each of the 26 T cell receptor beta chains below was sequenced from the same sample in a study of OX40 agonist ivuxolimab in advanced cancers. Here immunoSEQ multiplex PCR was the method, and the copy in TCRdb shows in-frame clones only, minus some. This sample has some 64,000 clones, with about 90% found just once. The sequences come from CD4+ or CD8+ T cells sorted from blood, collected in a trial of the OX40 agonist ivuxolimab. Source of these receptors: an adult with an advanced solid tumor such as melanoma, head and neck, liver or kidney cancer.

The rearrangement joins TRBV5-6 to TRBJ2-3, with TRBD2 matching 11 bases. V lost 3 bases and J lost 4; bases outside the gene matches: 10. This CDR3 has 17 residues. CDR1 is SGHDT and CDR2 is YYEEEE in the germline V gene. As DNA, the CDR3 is TGTGCCAGCAGCTCGACAGGGGGACTAGCGGCACCAGATACGCAGTATTTT. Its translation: CASSSTGGLAAPDTQYF.

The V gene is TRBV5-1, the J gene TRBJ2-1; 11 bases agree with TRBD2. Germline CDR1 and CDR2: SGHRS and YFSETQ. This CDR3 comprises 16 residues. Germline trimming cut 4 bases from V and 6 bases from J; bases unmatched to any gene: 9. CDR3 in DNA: TGCGCCAGCAGCCCTGCACTAGCGGGAGTCGTCAATGAGCAGTTCTTC. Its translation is CASSPALAGVVNEQFF.

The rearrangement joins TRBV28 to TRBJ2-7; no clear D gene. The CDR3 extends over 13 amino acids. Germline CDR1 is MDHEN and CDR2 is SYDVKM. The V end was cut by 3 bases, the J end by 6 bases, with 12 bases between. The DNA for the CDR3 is TGTGCCAGCAGTTTCGCCATCCCCTTCGAGCAGTACTTC. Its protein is CASSFAIPFEQYF.

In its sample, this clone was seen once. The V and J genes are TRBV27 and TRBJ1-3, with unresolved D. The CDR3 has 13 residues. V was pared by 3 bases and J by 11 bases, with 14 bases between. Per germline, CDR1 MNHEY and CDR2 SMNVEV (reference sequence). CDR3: CASSFKLETPIYF. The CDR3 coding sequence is TGTGCCAGCAGTTTCAAACTCGAGACCCCCATATATTTT.

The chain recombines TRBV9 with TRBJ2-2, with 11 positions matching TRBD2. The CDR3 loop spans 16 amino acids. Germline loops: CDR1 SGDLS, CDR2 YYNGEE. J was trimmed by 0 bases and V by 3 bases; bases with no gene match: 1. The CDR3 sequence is CASSELAGANTGELFF. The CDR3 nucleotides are TGTGCCAGCAGCGAACTAGCGGGAGCGAACACCGGGGAGCTGTTTTTT.

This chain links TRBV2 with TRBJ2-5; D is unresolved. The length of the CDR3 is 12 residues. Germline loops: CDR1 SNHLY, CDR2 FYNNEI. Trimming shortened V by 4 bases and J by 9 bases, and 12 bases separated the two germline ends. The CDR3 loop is CASSVTIGAQYF. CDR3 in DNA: TGTGCCAGCAGTGTAACCATTGGGGCCCAGTACTTC.

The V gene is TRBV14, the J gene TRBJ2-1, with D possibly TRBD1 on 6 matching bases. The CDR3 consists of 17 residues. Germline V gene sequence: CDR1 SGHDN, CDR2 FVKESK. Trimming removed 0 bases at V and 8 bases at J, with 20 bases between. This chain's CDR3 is CASSQDLPGTISYEQFF. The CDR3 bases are TGTGCCAGCAGCCAAGATCTACCCGGGACAATAAGTTATGAGCAGTTCTTC.

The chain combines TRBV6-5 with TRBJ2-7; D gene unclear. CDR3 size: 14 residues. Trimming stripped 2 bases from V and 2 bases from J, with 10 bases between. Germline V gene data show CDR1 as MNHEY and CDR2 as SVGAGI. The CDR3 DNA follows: TGTGCCAGCAGTTACGGCTCGGTCGCCTACGAGCAGTACTTC. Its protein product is CASSYGSVAYEQYF.

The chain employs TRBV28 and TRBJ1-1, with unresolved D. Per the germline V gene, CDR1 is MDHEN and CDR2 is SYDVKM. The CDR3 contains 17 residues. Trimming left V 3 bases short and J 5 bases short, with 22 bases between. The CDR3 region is CASSFMTVSQGRTEAFF. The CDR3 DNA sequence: TGTGCCAGCAGTTTTATGACGGTCAGCCAAGGGAGGACTGAAGCTTTCTTT.

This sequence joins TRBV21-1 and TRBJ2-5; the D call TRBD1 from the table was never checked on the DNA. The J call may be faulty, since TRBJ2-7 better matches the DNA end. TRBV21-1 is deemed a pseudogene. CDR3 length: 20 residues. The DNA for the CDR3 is TGTGCCAGCAGCAGATCCGAAAGCGCCGTTACAGGGGACCTCTCCTACGAGCAGTACTTC. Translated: CASSRSESAVTGDLSYEQYF.

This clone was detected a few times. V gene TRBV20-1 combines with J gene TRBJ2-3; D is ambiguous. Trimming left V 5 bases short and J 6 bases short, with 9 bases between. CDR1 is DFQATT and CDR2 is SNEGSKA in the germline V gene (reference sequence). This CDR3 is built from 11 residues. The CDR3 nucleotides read TGCAGTGCTCCCCACCCGGATACGCAGTATTTT. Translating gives CSAPHPDTQYF.

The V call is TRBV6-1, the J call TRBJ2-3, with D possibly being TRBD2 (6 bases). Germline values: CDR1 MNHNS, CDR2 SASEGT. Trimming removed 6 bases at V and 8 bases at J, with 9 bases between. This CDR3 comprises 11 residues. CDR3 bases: TGTGCCAGCAGAAGGGACTTTACGCAGTATTTT. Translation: CASRRDFTQYF.

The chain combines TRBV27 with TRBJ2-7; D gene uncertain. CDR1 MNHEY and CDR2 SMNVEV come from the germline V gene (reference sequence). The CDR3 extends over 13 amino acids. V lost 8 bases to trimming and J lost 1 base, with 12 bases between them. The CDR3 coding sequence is TGTGCCAGCTCCACAGTGGCATCCTACGAGCAGTACTTC. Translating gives CASSTVASYEQYF.

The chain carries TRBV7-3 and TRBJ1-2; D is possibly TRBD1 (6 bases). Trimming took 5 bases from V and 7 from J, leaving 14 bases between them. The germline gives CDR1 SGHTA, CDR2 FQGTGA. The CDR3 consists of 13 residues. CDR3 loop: CASSPGGARGYTF. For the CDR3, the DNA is TGTGCCAGCAGCCCCGGGGGGGCGCGTGGCTACACCTTC.

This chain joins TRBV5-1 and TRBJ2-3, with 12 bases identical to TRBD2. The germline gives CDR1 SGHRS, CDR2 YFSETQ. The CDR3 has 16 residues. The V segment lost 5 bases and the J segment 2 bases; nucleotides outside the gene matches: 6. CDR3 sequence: CASRSGLAGLTDTQYF. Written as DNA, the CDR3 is TGCGCCAGCAGATCCGGACTAGCGGGACTCACAGATACGCAGTATTTT.

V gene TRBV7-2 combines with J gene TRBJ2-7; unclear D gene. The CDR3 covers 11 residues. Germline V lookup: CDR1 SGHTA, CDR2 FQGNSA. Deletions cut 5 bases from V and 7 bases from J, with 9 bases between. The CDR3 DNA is TGTGCCAGCAGCCCACAAAGGGAGCAGTACTTC. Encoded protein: CASSPQREQYF. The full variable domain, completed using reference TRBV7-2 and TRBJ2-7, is GAGVSQSPSNKVTEKGKDVELRCDPISGHTALYWYRQSLGQGLEFLIYFQGNSAPDKSGLPSDRFSAERTGGSVSTLTIQRTQQEDSAVYLCASSPQREQYFGPGTRLTVT.

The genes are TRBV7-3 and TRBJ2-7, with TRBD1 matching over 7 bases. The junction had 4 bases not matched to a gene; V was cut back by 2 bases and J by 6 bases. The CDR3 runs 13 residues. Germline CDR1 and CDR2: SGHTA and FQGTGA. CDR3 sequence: CASSLDRVGEQYF. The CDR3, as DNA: TGTGCCAGCAGCTTAGACAGGGTTGGCGAGCAGTACTTC.

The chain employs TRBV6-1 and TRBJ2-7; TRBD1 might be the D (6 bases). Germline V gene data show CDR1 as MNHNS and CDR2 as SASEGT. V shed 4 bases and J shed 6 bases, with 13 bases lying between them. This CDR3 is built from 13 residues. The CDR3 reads CASSGRGSSEQYF. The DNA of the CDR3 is TGTGCCAGCAGTGGTAGGGGGTCAAGCGAGCAGTACTTC.

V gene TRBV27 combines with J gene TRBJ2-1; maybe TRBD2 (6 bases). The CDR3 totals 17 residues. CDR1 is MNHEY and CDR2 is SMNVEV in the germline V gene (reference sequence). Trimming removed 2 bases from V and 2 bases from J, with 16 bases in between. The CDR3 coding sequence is TGTGCCAGCAGTTTAGGGTTGAGCAGACTAGCCTACAATGAGCAGTTCTTC. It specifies CASSLGLSRLAYNEQFF.

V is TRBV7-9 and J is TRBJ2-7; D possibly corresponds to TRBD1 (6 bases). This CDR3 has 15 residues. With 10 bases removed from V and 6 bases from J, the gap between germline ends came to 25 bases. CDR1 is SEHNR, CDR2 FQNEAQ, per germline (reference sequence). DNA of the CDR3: TGTGCCACTTCGCCGCCCACAGGGTTCCGGGTCGAGCAGTACTTC. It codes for CATSPPTGFRVEQYF.

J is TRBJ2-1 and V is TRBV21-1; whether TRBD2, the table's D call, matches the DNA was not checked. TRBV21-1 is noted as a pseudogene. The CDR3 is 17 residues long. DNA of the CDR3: TGTGCCAGCAGCAGCATCGGGGGGTGGGTTCTTTGGAATGAGCAGTTCTTC. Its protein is CASSSIGGWVLWNEQFF.

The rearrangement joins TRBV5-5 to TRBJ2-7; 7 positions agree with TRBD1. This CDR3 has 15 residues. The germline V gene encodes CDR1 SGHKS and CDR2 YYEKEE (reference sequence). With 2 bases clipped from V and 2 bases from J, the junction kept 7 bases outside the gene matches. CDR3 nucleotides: TGTGCCAGCAGCTTTAAACAGGGGCGAGCCTACGAGCAGTACTTC. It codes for CASSFKQGRAYEQYF.

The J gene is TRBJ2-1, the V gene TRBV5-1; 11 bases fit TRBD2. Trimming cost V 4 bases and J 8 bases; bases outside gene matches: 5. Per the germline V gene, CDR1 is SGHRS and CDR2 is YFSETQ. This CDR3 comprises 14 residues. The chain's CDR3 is CASSLQLAGDEQFF. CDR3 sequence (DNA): TGCGCCAGCAGCCTGCAACTAGCGGGAGATGAGCAGTTCTTC. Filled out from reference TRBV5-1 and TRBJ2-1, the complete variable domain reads KAGVTQTPRYLIKTRGQQVTLSCSPISGHRSVSWYQQTPGQGLQFLFEYFSETQRNKGNFPGRFSGRQFSNSRSEMNVSTLELGDSALYLCASSLQLAGDEQFFGPGTRLTVL.

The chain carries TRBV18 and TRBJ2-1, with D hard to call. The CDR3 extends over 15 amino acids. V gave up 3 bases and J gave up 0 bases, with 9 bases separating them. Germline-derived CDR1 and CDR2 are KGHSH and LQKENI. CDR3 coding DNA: TGTGCCAGCTCACCTACCCGTGGCTCCTACAATGAGCAGTTCTTC. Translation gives CASSPTRGSYNEQFF.

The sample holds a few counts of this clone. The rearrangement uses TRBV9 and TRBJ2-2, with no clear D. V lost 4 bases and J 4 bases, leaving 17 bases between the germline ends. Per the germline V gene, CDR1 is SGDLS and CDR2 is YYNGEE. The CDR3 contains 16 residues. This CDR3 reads CASSPGSFESTGELFF. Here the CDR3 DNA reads TGTGCCAGCAGCCCAGGCTCGTTCGAGAGCACCGGGGAGCTGTTTTTT. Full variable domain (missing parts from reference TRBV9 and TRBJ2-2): DSGVTQTPKHLITATGQRVTLRCSPRSGDLSVYWYQQSLDQGLQFLIQYYNGEERAKGNILERFSAQQFPDLHSELNLSSLELGDSALYFCASSPGSFESTGELFFGEGSRLTVL.

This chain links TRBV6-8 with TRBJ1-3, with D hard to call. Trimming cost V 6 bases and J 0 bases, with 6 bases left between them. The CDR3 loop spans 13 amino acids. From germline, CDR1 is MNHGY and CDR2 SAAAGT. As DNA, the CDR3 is TGTGCCAGCAGCCAGAGCTCTGGAAACACCATATATTTT. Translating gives CASSQSSGNTIYF.